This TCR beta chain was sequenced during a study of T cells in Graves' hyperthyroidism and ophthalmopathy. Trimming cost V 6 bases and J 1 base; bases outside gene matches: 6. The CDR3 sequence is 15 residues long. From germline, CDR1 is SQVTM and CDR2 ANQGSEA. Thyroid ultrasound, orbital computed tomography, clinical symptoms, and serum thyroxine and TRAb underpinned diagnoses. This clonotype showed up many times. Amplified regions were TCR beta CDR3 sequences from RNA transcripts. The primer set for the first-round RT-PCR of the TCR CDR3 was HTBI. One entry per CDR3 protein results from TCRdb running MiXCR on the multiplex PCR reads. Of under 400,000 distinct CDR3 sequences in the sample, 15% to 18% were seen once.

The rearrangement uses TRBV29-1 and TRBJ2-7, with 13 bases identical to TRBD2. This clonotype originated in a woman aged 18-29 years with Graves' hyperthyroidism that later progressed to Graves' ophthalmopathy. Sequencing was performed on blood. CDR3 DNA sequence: TGCAGCGTACCAGGACTAGCGGGAGAATCCTACGAGCAGTACTTC. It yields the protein CSVPGLAGESYEQYF.